This T cell receptor (beta chain) was identified during a study of T cells in Graves' hyperthyroidism and ophthalmopathy. Using RNA transcripts as the source, TCR beta CDR3 regions were amplified. HTBI primers were employed in a first-round RT-PCR of the TCR CDR3. TCRdb analysed the multiplex PCR reads with MiXCR anew, one entry per CDR3 protein. The sample includes approximately 520,000 distinct CDR3 sequences, roughly a quarter of them seen just once. This clonotype was recorded once. The sample comprised blood. This clonotype was obtained from a woman in her 30s with Graves' ophthalmopathy.

The CDR3 here is CASSFFNGPQHF. Written as DNA, the CDR3 is TGTGCCAGCAGTTTCTTCAACGGGCCCCAGCATTTT. The chain recombines TRBV27 with TRBJ1-5; D remains ambiguous. The germline V and J ends were trimmed by 3 bases and 9 bases, with 9 bases remaining between them. Germline CDR1 and CDR2: MNHEY and SMNVEV (reference sequence). The CDR3 extends over 12 amino acids.